This entry lists 2 T cell receptor beta chains sequenced from one sample in a study of blood T cell repertoires in COVID-19 (TCRdb year 2020). The library was built by means of the immunoSEQ multiplex PCR assay. The table was pulled from immuneACCESS by TCRdb, which kept in-frame rearrangements only. Such tables lose some clones; where checked, under half of the loss comes from unresolved V genes, and the rest has no known cause. The sample data list 200,000 to 300,000 clones, and 88% of these were observed just once. Together, the top ten hold about 2.9% of the sample. Sequenced input: PBMCs or T cells enriched from blood (not recorded which). The receptors come from a woman aged 40 to 49 who had been exposed to COVID-19.

CDR3 nucleotides: TGTGCCATCAGCGGGACAGGAAAGAGCTACGAGCAGTACGTC. Its translation: CAISGTGKSYEQYV. This chain connects TRBV10-3 to TRBJ2-7; TRBD1 aligns across 8 bases. With V trimmed by 6 bases and J by 3 bases, 7 bases remained unmatched. The V gene's germline CDR1 is ENHRY and CDR2 SYGVKD. The CDR3 contains 14 residues.

The chain couples TRBV7-2 to TRBJ2-7; TRBD1 matches 10 bases. V was clipped by 5 bases and J by 1 base; unmatched bases: 5. From germline, CDR1 is SGHTA and CDR2 FQGNSA. There are 15 residues in the CDR3. CDR3 nucleotides: TGTGCCAGCAGCACGACAGGGGGCCATTCCTACGAGCAGTACTTC. Residues: CASSTTGGHSYEQYF.